This T cell receptor beta chain stems from a study of cytomegalovirus exposure and HLA in healthy donors. Overall study: The Caucasian-associated ancestry cluster contained roughly four fifths of the roughly 390 genotyped donors.

Germline lookup yields CDR1 SGDLS and CDR2 YYNGEE. The CDR3 length is 13 residues. V lost 2 bases to trimming and J lost 8 bases, with 12 bases between them. PCR employed 60 Vbeta and 13 Jbeta primers. Only in-frame clones appear in the TCRdb table, and some are missing; sequencing was by immunoSEQ multiplex PCR. The sample includes under 150,000 clones, 81% of them seen just once. Study-wide points: A later analysis reportedly found that, within productive TCRs, an Asian-associated ancestry cluster had fewer N-insertions than the mean observed across the roughly 690 donors. CMV serostatus was the only immune exposure information that was available.

This clone was seen only once. Its antigen is not known. Sequenced sample: PBMCs. The chain links TRBV9 to TRBJ2-3; possible D gene TRBD1, 6 bases. The receptor comes from a man between 18 and 29 years old in good health and CMV-seronegative. As DNA, the CDR3 is TGTGCCAGCAGCGTCATCCTAGGGGGTACGCAGTATTTT. Its translation: CASSVILGGTQYF.